This T cell receptor beta chain was found in a study of cytomegalovirus exposure and HLA in healthy donors. This clone occurred once. The CDR3 has 14 amino acids. CDR1 is MNHEY, CDR2 SVGAGI, per germline. J gave up 5 bases and V 6 bases, and 6 bases lay outside the gene matches. The PCR was carried out with 60 Vbeta primers and 13 Jbeta primers. Using immunoSEQ multiplex PCR, the repertoire was profiled, and TCRdb retains in-frame clones only, with some absent. The profile shows 150,000 to 200,000 clones, roughly three quarters of them singletons. This chain links TRBV6-5 with TRBJ2-5; 10 positions match TRBD1. This TCR was sampled from a man younger than 35 in good health and CMV-seropositive. What was sequenced was PBMCs. The CDR3: CASRQTGGAETQYF. The CDR3 nucleotides read TGTGCCAGCAGGCAGACAGGGGGCGCGGAGACCCAGTACTTC.